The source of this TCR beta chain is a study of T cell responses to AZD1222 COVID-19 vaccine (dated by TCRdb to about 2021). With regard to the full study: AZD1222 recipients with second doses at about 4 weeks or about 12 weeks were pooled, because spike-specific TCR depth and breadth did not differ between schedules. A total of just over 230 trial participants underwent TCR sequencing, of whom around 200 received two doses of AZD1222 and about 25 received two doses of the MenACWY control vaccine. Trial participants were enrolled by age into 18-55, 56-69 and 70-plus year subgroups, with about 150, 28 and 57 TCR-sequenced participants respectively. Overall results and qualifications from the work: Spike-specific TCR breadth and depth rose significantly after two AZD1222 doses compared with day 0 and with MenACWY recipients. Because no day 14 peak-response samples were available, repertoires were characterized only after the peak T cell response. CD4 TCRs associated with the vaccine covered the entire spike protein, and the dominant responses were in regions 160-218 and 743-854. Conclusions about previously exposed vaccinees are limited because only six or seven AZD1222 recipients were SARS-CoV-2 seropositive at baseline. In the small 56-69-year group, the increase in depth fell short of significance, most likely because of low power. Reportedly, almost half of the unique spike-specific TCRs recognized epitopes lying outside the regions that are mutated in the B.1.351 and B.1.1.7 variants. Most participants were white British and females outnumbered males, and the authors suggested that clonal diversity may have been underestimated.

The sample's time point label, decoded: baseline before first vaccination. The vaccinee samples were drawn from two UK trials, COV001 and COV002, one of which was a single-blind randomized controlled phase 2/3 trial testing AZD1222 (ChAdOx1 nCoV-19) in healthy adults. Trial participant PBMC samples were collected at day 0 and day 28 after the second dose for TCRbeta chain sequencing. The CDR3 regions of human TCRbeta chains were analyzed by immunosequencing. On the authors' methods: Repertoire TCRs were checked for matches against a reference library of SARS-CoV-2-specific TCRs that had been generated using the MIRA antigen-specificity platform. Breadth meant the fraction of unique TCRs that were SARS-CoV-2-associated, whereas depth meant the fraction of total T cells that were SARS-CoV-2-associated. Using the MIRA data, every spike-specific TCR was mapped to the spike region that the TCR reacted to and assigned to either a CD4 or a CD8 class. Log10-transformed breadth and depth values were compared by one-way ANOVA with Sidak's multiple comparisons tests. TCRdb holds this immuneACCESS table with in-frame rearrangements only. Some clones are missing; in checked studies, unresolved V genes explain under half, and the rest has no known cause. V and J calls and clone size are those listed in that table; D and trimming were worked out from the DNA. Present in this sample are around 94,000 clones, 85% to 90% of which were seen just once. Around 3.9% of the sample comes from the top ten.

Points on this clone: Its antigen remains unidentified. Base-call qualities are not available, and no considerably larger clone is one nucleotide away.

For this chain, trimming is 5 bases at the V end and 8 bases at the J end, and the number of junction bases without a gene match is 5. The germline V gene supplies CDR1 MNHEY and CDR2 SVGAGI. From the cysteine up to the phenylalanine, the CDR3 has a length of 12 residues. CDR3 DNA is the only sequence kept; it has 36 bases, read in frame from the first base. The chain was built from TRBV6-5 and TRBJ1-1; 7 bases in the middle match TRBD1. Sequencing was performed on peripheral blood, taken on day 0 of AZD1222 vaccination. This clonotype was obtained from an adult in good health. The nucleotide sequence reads TGTGCCAGCAGTCCCAGGGGGATCGAAGCTTTCTTT. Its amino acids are CASSPRGIEAFF.